This T cell receptor beta chain was retrieved from a study of CD4 T cell repertoires and nickel (dated by TCRdb to about 2020). The receptor library was made with RT-PCR. Sequenced on an Illumina MiSeq. TCRdb reanalyzed the raw reads on its own, using fastp at Q25 for trimming and MiXCR for clone calling, and kept in-frame beta chains. Rows merge per CDR3 protein into single entries with the most common DNA and genes. For this sample there are about 320 distinct CDR3 sequences; 50% to 65% appear just once. About 12% of the sample is in the top ten clones. CDR1 is given as MNHEY and CDR2 as SVGAGI, both from the germline V gene. Taken from cysteine to phenylalanine, the CDR3 has 16 residues. Only the CDR3 region is kept as DNA, spanning 48 bases read in frame from base 1. Unmatched junction bases come to 14, with V trimmed by 8 bases and J by 4 bases. A remark on this clonotype: The antigen it binds to is not known. Base qualities are not provided; no much larger clone lies one nucleotide away.

The sequence came from a human donor in a nickel allergy study, with or without nickel allergy (not recorded which). It is not recorded whether this sample comes from one donor or several. The sequencing input was CD4+ T cells from blood, not recorded whether cultured. The receptor chain draws on TRBV6-5 and TRBJ1-1; 9 bases in the junction line up with TRBD1. The DNA sequence follows: TGTGCCAGCGAAGCGGGACAGGGCCCCGTGGGCACTGAAGCTTTCTTT. Translated, it gives CASEAGQGPVGTEAFF.